This entry is about one T cell receptor (beta chain). The CDR3 runs 14 residues. V was clipped by 2 bases and J by 0 bases, with 5 bases between them. Per the germline V gene, CDR1 is MNHEY and CDR2 is SVGAGI. This record belongs to a study of blood T cell repertoires in COVID-19. For the study at large: Sources were T cells, B-cell-depleted T cells, or PBMCs; the material itself was cDNA or gDNA.

The method was immunoSEQ multiplex PCR; TCRdb's version includes in-frame clones alone and lacks a portion of them. Here the sample spans around 99,000 clones, less than 95% being singletons. The source of this sequence is a man aged 45 to 65 with acute or convalescent COVID-19. The sample consisted of peripheral blood. V and J are TRBV6-5 and TRBJ1-5; no firm D call. Written as DNA, the CDR3 is TGTGCCAGCAGTTACCGAGGTAGCAATCAGCCCCAGCATTTT. Protein: CASSYRGSNQPQHF.